The 13 T cell receptor beta chains reported below all come from one sample, sequenced in a study of blood T cell repertoires in COVID-19. Generated by immunoSEQ multiplex PCR, the TCRdb table keeps only in-frame clones and is missing some. The sample includes hundreds of thousands of clones, around 87% seen only once; the top ten take 1.7%. What was sequenced was PBMCs or T cells enriched from blood (not recorded which). The receptors derive from a woman younger than 30 with acute COVID-19.

The chain is built from TRBV27 and TRBJ1-2, with D possibly matching TRBD1 (5 bases). The CDR3 is 17 amino acids. Trimming pared 7 bases from V and 4 bases from J, leaving 25 bases between. Per germline, CDR1 MNHEY and CDR2 SMNVEV (reference sequence). The CDR3 region has the DNA TGTGCCAGCACCACCGGGTCGGGGGGTGTATACGGCTATGGCTACACCTTC. It specifies CASTTGSGGVYGYGYTF.

The rearrangement uses TRBV19 and TRBJ1-4, with D unresolved. The germline CDR1 and CDR2 sequences are LNHDA and SQIVND (reference sequence). CDR3 size: 14 residues. Trimming took 3 bases from V and 0 from J, leaving 5 bases between them. CDR3 amino acids: CASSMSTTNEKLFF. The DNA of the CDR3 is TGTGCCAGTAGTATGAGTACAACTAATGAAAAACTGTTTTTT.

The J gene is TRBJ1-1, the V gene TRBV7-9, with TRBD1 as a possible D gene (5 bases). Trimming cost V 1 base and J 4 bases, with 10 bases left between them. This CDR3 spans 14 amino acids. Germline V CDR1 and CDR2: SEHNR, FQNEAQ (reference sequence). CDR3 DNA: TGTGCCAGCAGCTTAGAGGGCGGGGGCACTGAAGCTTTCTTT. Protein product: CASSLEGGGTEAFF. Variable domain in full (rest from reference TRBV7-9 and TRBJ1-1): DTGVSQNPRHKITKRGQNVTFRCDPISEHNRLYWYRQTLGQGPEFLTYFQNEAQLEKSRLLSDRFSAERPKGSFSTLEIQRTEQGDSAMYLCASSLEGGGTEAFFGQGTRLTVV.

This chain joins TRBV11-2 and TRBJ1-4, with a tentative D call TRBD1 (6 bases). Trimming cost V 5 bases and J 8 bases, with 21 bases left between them. Germline assignment: CDR1 SGHAT and CDR2 FQNNGV. This CDR3 comprises 16 residues. CDR3 nucleotide sequence: TGTGCCAGCAGCGAGGCGGGGGGCAGGATTACAGAAAAACTGTTTTTT. It codes for CASSEAGGRITEKLFF.

V is TRBV21-1 and J is TRBJ1-2; the table assigns TRBD1, which was not confirmed against the DNA. TRBV21-1 is an annotated pseudogene. The CDR3 has 13 amino acids. The CDR3 DNA sequence: TGTGCCAGCAGCAGGAACAGGGGCGGCGGCTACACCTTC. This translates into CASSRNRGGGYTF.

The V gene is TRBV28, the J gene TRBJ2-1; D call uncertain. Trimming removed 11 bases at V and 7 bases at J, with 12 bases between. This CDR3 comprises 11 residues. From germline, CDR1 is MDHEN and CDR2 SYDVKM. CDR3 in DNA: TGTGCCTCCCGGGTAGTAAATGAGCAGTTCTTC. It encodes CASRVVNEQFF.

V is TRBV6-1 and J is TRBJ1-5; 9 nucleotides agree with TRBD1. This CDR3 contains 16 residues. Trimming removed 4 bases from V and 4 bases from J; junction bases left unmatched: 8. The germline CDR1 and CDR2 sequences are MNHNS and SASEGT. The CDR3 sequence is CASSARQGGPNQPQHF. CDR3 bases: TGTGCCAGCAGTGCCAGACAGGGGGGCCCAAATCAGCCCCAGCATTTT.

The chain has TRBV30 and TRBJ2-7; perhaps TRBD1 as D (5 bases). V was shortened by 3 bases and J by 2 bases, with 11 bases between the two germline ends. CDR1 is GTSNPN, CDR2 SVGIG, per germline (reference sequence). This CDR3 spans 13 amino acids. The DNA of the CDR3 is TGTGCCTGGAGCGCAGGGTTCACCTACGAGCAGTACTTC. Protein product: CAWSAGFTYEQYF.

The table lists this clone with a count of one. The CDR3 reads CASSSRDIGNEQFF. CDR3 coding DNA: TGTGCCAGCAGTTCCAGGGACATCGGCAATGAGCAGTTCTTC. This chain connects TRBV27 to TRBJ2-1; tentative D call: TRBD1 (6 bases). Trimming stripped 4 bases from V and 6 bases from J, with 13 bases between. This CDR3 comprises 14 residues. CDR1 and CDR2 (germline): MNHEY, SMNVEV (reference sequence).

This rearrangement joins TRBV5-1 to TRBJ1-4, with 7 positions matching TRBD1. CDR1 SGHRS and CDR2 YFSETQ come from the germline V gene. The trim removed 5 bases at V and 3 bases at J, leaving 4 bases unmatched. This CDR3 has 14 residues. The CDR3 sequence: CASSSGTANEKLFF. DNA of the CDR3: TGCGCCAGCAGTTCCGGGACAGCTAATGAAAAACTGTTTTTT.

This chain links TRBV21-1 with TRBJ2-3; no DNA check was done on the table's D call, TRBD2. TRBV21-1 is flagged as a pseudogene. This CDR3 is 18 amino acids long. The CDR3 is CASSVGRIAGGWADTQYF. CDR3 DNA sequence: TGTGCCAGCTCGGTAGGGAGAATAGCGGGAGGGTGGGCAGATACGCAGTATTTT.

The chain couples TRBV28 to TRBJ1-1; D is undetermined. The V gene's germline CDR1 is MDHEN and CDR2 SYDVKM. The CDR3 is 11 amino acids. V gave up 11 bases and J gave up 3 bases, with 10 bases separating them. For the CDR3, the DNA is TGTGCCGCTGGGAGGGACACTGAAGCTTTCTTT. Translated, it gives CAAGRDTEAFF. The entire variable domain, with the rest obtained from reference TRBV28 and TRBJ1-1, is as follows: DVKVTQSSRYLVKRTGEKVFLECVQDMDHENMFWYRQDPGLGLRLIYFSYDVKMKEKGDIPEGYSVSREKKERFSLILESASTNQTSMYLCAAGRDTEAFFGQGTRLTVV.

This clone was seen just once. This chain uses TRBV19 with TRBJ1-5; D unresolved. Trimming cost V 7 bases and J 10 bases, with 17 bases left between them. Germline assignment: CDR1 LNHDA and CDR2 SQIVND (reference sequence). The CDR3 is 13 amino acids. CDR3 nucleotides: TGTGCCAGTATGCTGGGCCCCCAGACCCCCCAGCATTTT. This sequence encodes CASMLGPQTPQHF. The whole variable domain, filled in from reference TRBV19 and TRBJ1-5, reads DGGITQSPKYLFRKEGQNVTLSCEQNLNHDAMYWYRQDPGQGLRLIYYSQIVNDFQKGDIAEGYSVSREKKESFPLTVTSAQKNPTAFYLCASMLGPQTPQHFGDGTRLSIL.